This entry features one T cell receptor beta chain sequence. Sequencing used immunoSEQ multiplex PCR; TCRdb keeps in-frame clones, though not all of them. The sample consists of about 220,000 clones, approximately 81% of them appearing once. CDR1 is PRHDT and CDR2 is FYEKMQ in the germline V gene (reference sequence). CDR3 size: 14 residues. The germline V and J ends were trimmed by 0 bases and 7 bases, with 12 bases remaining between them. This sample is part of a study of blood T cell repertoires in COVID-19. The sample consisted of peripheral blood. The TCR sequence derives from a woman aged 55-69 years who had recovered from COVID-19. The chain joins TRBV13 to TRBJ1-2, with D unresolved. The CDR3 DNA follows: TGTGCCAGCAGCTTAGGCGCCAGCGTACGTGGCTACACCTTC. Translated: CASSLGASVRGYTF.